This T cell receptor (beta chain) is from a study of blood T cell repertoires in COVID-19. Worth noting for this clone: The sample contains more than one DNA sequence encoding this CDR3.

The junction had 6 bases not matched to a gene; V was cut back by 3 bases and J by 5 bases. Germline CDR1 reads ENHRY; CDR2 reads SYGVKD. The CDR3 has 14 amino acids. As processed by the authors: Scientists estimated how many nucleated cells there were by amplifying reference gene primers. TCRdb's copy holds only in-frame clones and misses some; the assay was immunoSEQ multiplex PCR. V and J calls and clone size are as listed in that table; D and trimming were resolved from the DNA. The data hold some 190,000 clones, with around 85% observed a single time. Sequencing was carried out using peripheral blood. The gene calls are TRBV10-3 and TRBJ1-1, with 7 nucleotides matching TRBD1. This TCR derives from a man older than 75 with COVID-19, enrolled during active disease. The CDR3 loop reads CAISEGQGGTEAFF. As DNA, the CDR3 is TGTGCCATCAGTGAAGGGCAGGGGGGAACTGAAGCTTTCTTT.